Below are 17 T cell receptor beta chains sequenced from a single sample in a study of regulatory T cells in long-lasting Graves disease (dated by TCRdb to the early 2020s). Libraries were built with multiplex PCR. Sequencer: Illumina HiSeq 4000. CDR3 regions were amplified by Arm-PCR with iRepertoire HTBI primers to construct TCR beta libraries. TCRdb redid the processing of the public reads, applying fastp at Q25 and MiXCR, and retained in-frame beta chains. Under each unique CDR3 protein, matching rows form one entry showing the most common genes and DNA. The sample table records under 400,000 distinct CDR3 sequences; roughly 17% of these occur just once. The ten largest account for 25% to 30% of the sample. The time point label here, explained by the study, means: newly diagnosed GD, antithyroid drugs for less than 3 months. For both TCR sequencing and RNA sequencing, RNA was extracted from PBMCs using TRIzol.

The sample was also reused in another study, on T cells in Graves' hyperthyroidism and ophthalmopathy.

The material was peripheral blood mononuclear cells (PBMCs), obtained at new diagnosis, from a patient treated with antithyroid drugs. These receptors all come from a man between 35 and 55 years old with Graves disease. Donor details come from another sample of the same person, matched by shared clones.

The chain has TRBV9 and TRBJ2-3; 9 bases line up with TRBD2. Trimming removed 0 bases from V and 2 bases from J; junction bases left unmatched: 7. CDR1 SGDLS and CDR2 YYNGEE come from the germline V gene. This CDR3 has 17 residues. As DNA, the CDR3 is TGTGCCAGCAGCGTAGACGCGGGGGGGCGAGTCACAGATACGCAGTATTTT. Protein product: CASSVDAGGRVTDTQYF.

This clonotype came up many times. This chain joins TRBV9 and TRBJ2-2; tentative D call: TRBD1 (6 bases). Trimming took off 1 base at V and 3 bases at J, with 13 bases between the two ends. Germline V lookup: CDR1 SGDLS, CDR2 YYNGEE. The CDR3 spans 16 residues. The CDR3 spells CASSVMARQDTGELFF. Written as DNA, the CDR3 is TGTGCCAGCAGCGTAATGGCTCGACAGGACACCGGGGAGCTGTTTTTT.

There are a few counts of this clonotype. This sequence joins TRBV9 and TRBJ1-4, with D maybe TRBD1 (5 bases). Germline CDR1 reads SGDLS; CDR2 reads YYNGEE. The germline V and J ends were trimmed by 4 bases and 6 bases, with 25 bases remaining between them. CDR3 length: 18 residues. CDR3 in amino acids: CASSHGGVTTSSDEKLFF. The CDR3 nucleotides read TGTGCCAGCAGCCACGGGGGGGTGACAACCTCATCCGATGAAAAACTGTTTTTT.

The rearrangement links TRBV19 to TRBJ1-1, with a possible D match to TRBD1 (5 bases). This CDR3 is 16 amino acids long. V lost 7 bases and J lost 1, with 19 bases in between. CDR1 is LNHDA and CDR2 is SQIVND in the germline V gene (reference sequence). The CDR3, as DNA: TGTGCCAGTACCCCAATCTTAGGGACCAAGAACACTGAAGCTTTCTTT. Translating it yields CASTPILGTKNTEAFF.

At least ten counts were recorded for this clonotype. The gene calls are TRBV2 and TRBJ1-2; 8 positions match TRBD1. Germline V gives CDR1 SNHLY, CDR2 FYNNEI. This CDR3 comprises 14 residues. V dropped 4 bases and J dropped 8; count of bases not matched to a gene: 9. CDR3 nucleotides: TGTGCCAGCAGTGCTGTGGACAGGGAAGGAGGCTACACCTTC. It is translated as CASSAVDREGGYTF. The full variable domain, in which reference TRBV2 and TRBJ1-2 provide the parts outside the CDR3, is EPEVTQTPSHQVTQMGQEVILRCVPISNHLYFYWYRQILGQKVEFLVSFYNNEISEKSEIFDDQFSVERPDGSNFTLKIRSTKLEDSAMYFCASSAVDREGGYTFGSGTRLTVV.

V is TRBV24-1 and J is TRBJ1-1, with TRBD1 matching over 9 bases. The V gene's germline CDR1 is KGHDR and CDR2 SFDVKD. J was trimmed by 5 bases and V by 6 bases; bases with no gene match: 6. The CDR3 has 14 residues. In DNA form, the CDR3 reads TGTGCCACCAGTTCCGGGACAGGGATAACTGAAGCTTTCTTT. This translates into CATSSGTGITEAFF.

This clonotype has at least ten counts. V and J are TRBV5-6 and TRBJ1-4; 8 bases line up with TRBD1. Germline CDR1 reads SGHDT; CDR2 reads YYEEEE. V lost 3 bases, J lost 11 bases, and 12 bases stayed unmatched. This CDR3 contains 15 residues. The CDR3 is CASSYSDDRGGKLFF. CDR3 nucleotides: TGTGCCAGCAGCTATAGTGACGACAGGGGCGGCAAACTGTTTTTT.

The chain combines TRBV10-3 with TRBJ2-7; 7 nucleotides line up with TRBD1. There are 14 residues in the CDR3. Germline loops: CDR1 ENHRY, CDR2 SYGVKD. V was clipped by 7 bases and J by 5 bases; unmatched bases: 11. The CDR3 protein is CAIIKEQGTNEQYF. The CDR3 DNA sequence: TGTGCCATCATCAAAGAACAGGGGACAAACGAGCAGTACTTC.

This clonotype was recorded many times. The chain employs TRBV20-1 and TRBJ1-4; no firm D call. The germline V gene encodes CDR1 DFQATT and CDR2 SNEGSKA (reference sequence). The length of the CDR3 is 13 residues. V was cut by 6 bases and J by 8 bases, with 16 bases left in between. The DNA for the CDR3 is TGCAGTGCCGAGACGGGCGGGAGGGAAAAACTGTTTTTT. Translation gives CSAETGGREKLFF.

This clonotype was counted a few times. The gene calls are TRBV30 and TRBJ1-1; 7 bases match TRBD1. V lost 1 base, J lost 0 bases, and 5 bases stayed unmatched. This CDR3 is 15 amino acids long. Germline V gives CDR1 GTSNPN, CDR2 SVGIG (reference sequence). CDR3 in amino acids: CAWSGGRGVNTEAFF. As DNA, the CDR3 is TGTGCCTGGAGTGGGGGCAGGGGGGTGAACACTGAAGCTTTCTTT.

This sequence joins TRBV7-9 and TRBJ1-4, with a weak D call TRBD1 (5 bases). Between the trimmed V and J ends, which lost 2 bases and 8 bases, there was a span of 12 bases. The CDR3 loop spans 14 amino acids. CDR1 is SEHNR and CDR2 is FQNEAQ in the germline V gene (reference sequence). The CDR3 spells CASSLSVWDEKLFF. The CDR3 DNA reads as TGTGCCAGCAGCTTAAGCGTCTGGGACGAAAAACTGTTTTTT.

This clonotype came up a few times. The rearrangement joins TRBV6-4 to TRBJ2-5; TRBD2 might be the D (5 bases). The V end lost 5 bases, the J end lost 2 bases, and 15 bases lay between the germline ends. Germline lookup yields CDR1 MRHNA and CDR2 SNTAGT. The CDR3 has 15 amino acids. CDR3 coding DNA: TGTGCCAGCAGTCCCGGGCACGGGGATCAAGAGACCCAGTACTTC. Amino acids: CASSPGHGDQETQYF.

V is TRBV30 and J is TRBJ2-1, with D hard to call. Germline-derived CDR1 and CDR2 are GTSNPN and SVGIG (reference sequence). V lost 3 bases and J lost 4, with 10 bases in between. The length of the CDR3 is 13 residues. The CDR3 reads CAWSTDLYNEQFF. The CDR3 nucleotides read TGTGCCTGGAGCACTGACCTTTACAATGAGCAGTTCTTC.

This clonotype has a handful of counts. This chain uses TRBV7-2 with TRBJ2-7; D is unresolved. CDR1 SGHTA and CDR2 FQGNSA come from the germline V gene. CDR3 length equals 10 residues. The V and J ends lost 8 bases and 5 bases respectively, with 7 bases between them. CDR3 in DNA: TGTGCCAGCCAATTCAACGAGCAGTACTTC. Encoded protein: CASQFNEQYF.

In this sample, this clonotype turned up once. A clone one base away is much larger, so this may be a read error. J is TRBJ1-2 and V is TRBV18; 11 bases agree with TRBD1. Per the germline V gene, CDR1 is KGHSH and CDR2 is LQKENI. V trimming: 3 bases; J trimming: 5 bases; junction bases outside the gene matches: 11. The CDR3 extends over 17 amino acids. The CDR3 DNA follows: TGTGCCAGCTCACCGGACAGGGGGCGGCGGTCAGGGTATGGCTACACCTTC. As protein: CASSPDRGRRSGYGYTF.

V gene TRBV4-2 combines with J gene TRBJ1-6, with D perhaps TRBD1 (6 bases). V was clipped by 3 bases and J by 9 bases, with 18 bases between them. Germline CDR1 and CDR2: LGHNA and YNFKEQ. This CDR3 comprises 16 residues. The CDR3 DNA reads TGTGCCAGCAGCCAGGGGGTAGGGGGGACGCCTTCACCCCTCCACTTT. Amino acid sequence: CASSQGVGGTPSPLHF.

This clonotype was seen ten or more times. The chain has TRBV12-3 or TRBV12-4 and TRBJ1-1; D is unresolved. The V and J ends lost 2 bases and 4 bases respectively, with 11 bases between them. CDR3 length: 14 amino acids. The CDR3 spells CASSLRRSTTEAFF. For the CDR3, the DNA is TGTGCCAGCAGTTTAAGGCGGAGCACCACTGAAGCTTTCTTT.